This T cell receptor (beta chain) was captured in a study of T cells in Graves' hyperthyroidism and ophthalmopathy. The study's findings and limits: In validation, the model predicted ophthalmopathy. These predictions came a median roughly 6 months before onset. Appearing also in blood were most of the thyroid clonotypes expanded above 0.001.

This clonotype was recorded many times. Its target is unknown. CDR3 size: 14 residues. Trimming at V came to 5 bases and at J to 2 bases, leaving 2 bases not matched to a gene. Amplification targeted TCR beta CDR3 regions from RNA transcripts. In the first-round RT-PCR of the TCR CDR3, the HTBI primer set was used. TCRdb itself ran the multiplex PCR reads through MiXCR, one entry per CDR3 protein. This table has about half a million distinct CDR3 sequences, roughly 20% appearing once. Sequenced sample: blood. This sequence joins TRBV12-3 or TRBV12-4 and TRBJ2-2, with TRBD2 matching over 7 bases. The sequence was collected from a man younger than 35 with Graves' hyperthyroidism. The CDR3 here is CASSRGVNTGELFF. DNA for the CDR3: TGTGCCAGCAGTCGGGGGGTTAACACCGGGGAGCTGTTTTTT.